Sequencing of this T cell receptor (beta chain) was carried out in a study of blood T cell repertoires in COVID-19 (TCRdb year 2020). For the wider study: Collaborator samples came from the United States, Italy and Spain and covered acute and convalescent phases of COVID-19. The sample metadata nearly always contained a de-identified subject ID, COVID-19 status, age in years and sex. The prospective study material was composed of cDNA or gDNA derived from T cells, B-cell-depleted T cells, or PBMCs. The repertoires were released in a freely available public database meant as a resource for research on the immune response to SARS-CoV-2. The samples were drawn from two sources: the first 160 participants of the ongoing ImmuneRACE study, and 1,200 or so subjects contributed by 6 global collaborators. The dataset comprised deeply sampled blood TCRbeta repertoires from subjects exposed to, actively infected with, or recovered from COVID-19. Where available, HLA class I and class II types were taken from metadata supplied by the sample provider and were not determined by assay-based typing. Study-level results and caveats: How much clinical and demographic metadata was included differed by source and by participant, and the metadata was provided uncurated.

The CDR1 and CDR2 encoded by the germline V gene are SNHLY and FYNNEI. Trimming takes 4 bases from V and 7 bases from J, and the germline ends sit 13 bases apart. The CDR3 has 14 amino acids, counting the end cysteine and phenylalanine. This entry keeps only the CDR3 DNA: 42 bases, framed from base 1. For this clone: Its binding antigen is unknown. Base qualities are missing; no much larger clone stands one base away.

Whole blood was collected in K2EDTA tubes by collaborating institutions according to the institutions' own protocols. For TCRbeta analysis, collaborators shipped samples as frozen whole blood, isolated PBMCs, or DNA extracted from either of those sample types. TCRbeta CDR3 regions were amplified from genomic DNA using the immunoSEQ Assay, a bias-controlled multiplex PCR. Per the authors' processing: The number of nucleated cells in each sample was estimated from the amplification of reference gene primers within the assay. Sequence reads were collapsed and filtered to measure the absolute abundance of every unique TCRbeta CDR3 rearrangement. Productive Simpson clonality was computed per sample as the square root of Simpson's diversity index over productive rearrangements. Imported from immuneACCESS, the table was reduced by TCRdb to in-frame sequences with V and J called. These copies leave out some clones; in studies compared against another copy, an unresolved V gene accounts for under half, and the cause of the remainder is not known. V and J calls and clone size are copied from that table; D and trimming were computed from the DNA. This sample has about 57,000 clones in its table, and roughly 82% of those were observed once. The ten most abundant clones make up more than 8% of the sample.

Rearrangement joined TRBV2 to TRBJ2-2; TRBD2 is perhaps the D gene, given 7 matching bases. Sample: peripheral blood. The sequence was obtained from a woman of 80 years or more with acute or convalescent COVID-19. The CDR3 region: CASSATGRVGELFF. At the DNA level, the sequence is TGTGCCAGCAGTGCCACAGGGAGGGTCGGGGAGCTGTTTTTT.